This T cell receptor (beta chain) was sequenced in a study of cytomegalovirus exposure and HLA in healthy donors. PCR was performed using 60 Vbeta and 13 Jbeta primers. The repertoire was sequenced with immunoSEQ multiplex PCR; TCRdb's copy has only in-frame clones and lacks some. The sample lists 160,000 or so clones; about 80% were seen once. Study-level results: Rare TCR sequences dominated, though some public TCRs recurred in many donors. As a later analysis showed, a missense DCLRE1C variant was linked to trimming of TCR beta V- and J-genes.

CDR1 GTSNPN and CDR2 SVGIG come from the germline V gene (reference sequence). This CDR3 region has 14 residues. Concerning this clone itself: Its antigen is still unknown. The junction departs from the called germline gene at one end, perhaps through a read error.

J is TRBJ1-5 and V is TRBV30; 8 bases agree with TRBD1. This sequence was found in a young man in good health and CMV-seropositive. Sequencing used PBMCs. The CDR3 coding sequence is TGTGCCTGGGGTGTAGACAGGGGTGATCAGCCCCAGCATTTT. This translates into CAWGVDRGDQPQHF.